The entry below gives a single T cell receptor beta chain sequence along with its context. This sample is part of a study of PD-L1 blockade in urothelial cancer. Background on the study: Blood samples had a median of 141,255 T cells, roughly 83,000 unique TCRs, and clonality 0.080.

As to time point: peripheral blood 6 weeks after treatment start. A total of 1 to 8 samples per patient were collected pretreatment and on-treatment. Every PCR was spiked with synthetic TCR analog templates. Repertoires were generated with immunoSEQ multiplex PCR, while TCRdb's copy carries only in-frame clones and drops some. The table records some 120,000 clones, roughly 91% of them present only once. Germline values: CDR1 LNHNV, CDR2 YYDKDF (reference sequence). Trimming pared 6 bases from V and 0 bases from J, leaving 12 bases between. CDR3 size: 14 residues. The starting material was PBMCs, obtained around atezolizumab (anti-PD-L1) treatment. The V call is TRBV15, the J call TRBJ2-7, with a possible D match to TRBD2 (6 bases). The origin of this receptor is a man aged 55-75 years with urothelial cancer. In DNA, the CDR3 is TGTGCCACCAGTATGTGGGGAGGCTCCTACGAGCAGTACTTC. Protein product: CATSMWGGSYEQYF.